What follows are 18 T cell receptor beta chains derived from one specimen sequenced in a study of blood T cells in healthy people across ages. PCR was performed a second time for about 7 to 12 cycles using a sample-barcoded 5' primer and a J-beta primer mix. TCRdb redid the calling of the 5' RACE reads with MiXCR, one entry per CDR3 protein. The table lists approximately 780,000 distinct CDR3 sequences, about 26% of them singletons, with approximately 2.9% in the top ten. These same data were also listed under a study on T cells of mothers and their children.

Sequencing used blood. The receptors shown here come from a boy aged 10-17 years in good health.

V is TRBV29-1 and J is TRBJ2-7; a weak D match, TRBD1 (6 bases). The CDR3 runs to 13 residues. Trimming took off 4 bases at V and 3 bases at J, with 13 bases between the two ends. CDR1 SQVTM and CDR2 ANQGSEA come from the germline V gene. CDR3 sequence: CSVVGGQHYEQYF. The CDR3 DNA reads as TGCAGCGTTGTGGGTGGACAGCACTACGAGCAGTACTTC.

The rearrangement uses TRBV3-1 and TRBJ2-5, with D possibly TRBD1 on 5 matching bases. V was cut by 4 bases and J by 5 bases, with 11 bases left in between. Germline CDR1 is LGHDT and CDR2 is YNNKEL (reference sequence). The CDR3 runs 13 residues. CDR3 loop: CASSPGSWETQYF. The CDR3 bases are TGTGCCAGCAGCCCAGGGTCGTGGGAGACCCAGTACTTC.

This clonotype was seen a handful of times. The V call is TRBV18, the J call TRBJ2-1; 8 bases match TRBD1. The germline V gene encodes CDR1 KGHSH and CDR2 LQKENI. The CDR3 loop spans 15 amino acids. The junction had 8 bases not matched to a gene; V was cut back by 6 bases and J by 4 bases. CDR3 DNA sequence: TGTGCCAGCTCGACCGGGACAGGAGGGTACAATGAGCAGTTCTTC. Its protein is CASSTGTGGYNEQFF.

Concerning this clonotype itself: This CDR3 fails to terminate in the conserved phenylalanine or tryptophan, so it likely reflects a read error. This chain links TRBV5-1 with TRBJ1-4; 7 positions agree with TRBD1. The germline V gene encodes CDR1 SGHRS and CDR2 YFSETQ. The CDR3 extends over 15 amino acids. CDR3: CAGSLMGQSNEKLFS. CDR3 bases: TGCGCCGGCAGCTTAATGGGACAGAGTAATGAAAAACTGTTTTCT.

V and J are TRBV29-1 and TRBJ1-2; 8 nucleotides align to TRBD1. The CDR3 is 11 residues long. J was trimmed by 8 bases and V by 6 bases; bases with no gene match: 5. Per germline, CDR1 SQVTM and CDR2 ANQGSEA. The CDR3 here is CSVDGTGGYTF. Here the CDR3 DNA reads TGCAGCGTGGATGGGACAGGAGGCTACACCTTC.

This chain links TRBV6-5 with TRBJ2-5; 7 bases map to TRBD1. The DNA end is more similar to TRBJ2-7, so the J call may be wrong. Germline V CDR1 and CDR2: MNHEY, SVGAGI. This CDR3 contains 14 residues. CDR3 protein: CASSPGQLSYEQYF. In DNA form, the CDR3 reads TGTGCCAGCAGTCCGGGACAGCTTTCCTACGAGCAGTACTTC.

The gene calls are TRBV3-1 and TRBJ2-5, with TRBD2 as a possible D gene (5 bases). The CDR3 consists of 15 residues. Trimming left V 1 base short and J 4 bases short, with 13 bases between. Per the germline V gene, CDR1 is LGHDT and CDR2 is YNNKEL (reference sequence). The DNA of the CDR3 is TGTGCCAGCAGCCAAGGGGGAGTGGGTGCAGAGACCCAGTACTTC. The encoded protein is CASSQGGVGAETQYF.

The gene calls are TRBV28 and TRBJ2-7; TRBD2 agrees at 8 bases. V gave up 8 bases and J gave up 7 bases; unmatched junction bases: 16. The germline gives CDR1 MDHEN, CDR2 SYDVKM. This CDR3 has 15 amino acids. CDR3 loop: CASRTMGVAGIEQYF. The CDR3 DNA sequence: TGTGCCAGCCGGACCATGGGGGTAGCGGGGATAGAGCAGTACTTC.

This clonotype occurred a few times. The rearrangement joins TRBV7-9 to TRBJ2-3, with TRBD2 matching over 7 bases. The V segment lost 5 bases and the J segment 8 bases; nucleotides outside the gene matches: 10. Germline V gene lookup returns CDR1 SEHNR and CDR2 FQNEAQ (reference sequence). This CDR3 comprises 14 residues. This CDR3 reads CASSTKGREGTQYF. The CDR3 DNA reads as TGTGCCAGCAGCACCAAGGGGAGGGAGGGTACGCAGTATTTT. Drawing the rest from reference TRBV7-9 and TRBJ2-3, the complete variable domain is DTGVSQNPRHKITKRGQNVTFRCDPISEHNRLYWYRQTLGQGPEFLTYFQNEAQLEKSRLLSDRFSAERPKGSFSTLEIQRTEQGDSAMYLCASSTKGREGTQYFGPGTRLTVL.

This clonotype was counted between two and nine times. The J gene is TRBJ2-7, the V gene TRBV30; 9 bases agree with TRBD1. The CDR3 consists of 16 residues. Germline CDR1 reads GTSNPN; CDR2 reads SVGIG (reference sequence). V lost 0 bases, J lost 6 bases, and 12 bases stayed unmatched. The CDR3 loop reads CAWSVLGGTGYAEQYF. The CDR3 nucleotides read TGTGCCTGGAGTGTACTTGGTGGGACAGGGTACGCCGAGCAGTACTTC.

This clonotype showed up just a few times. The chain links TRBV2 to TRBJ1-3; D remains ambiguous. CDR3 size: 12 residues. CDR1 and CDR2 (germline): SNHLY, FYNNEI. The V gene lost 2 bases and the J gene lost 3 bases, with 2 bases spanning the gap. CDR3 region: CASSESGNTIYF. The CDR3 region has the DNA TGTGCCAGCAGTGAAAGTGGAAACACCATATATTTT.

This clonotype was observed a few times. The chain uses TRBV4-2 and TRBJ1-1, with a possible D match to TRBD1 (6 bases). This CDR3 spans 16 amino acids. V lost 4 bases and J lost 0, with 15 bases in between. Germline loops: CDR1 LGHNA, CDR2 YNFKEQ. Written as DNA, the CDR3 is TGTGCCAGCAGCCCCAGGACAGCTAATATGAACACTGAAGCTTTCTTT. It codes for CASSPRTANMNTEAFF.

The rearrangement joins TRBV6-1 to TRBJ1-5; maybe TRBD1 (6 bases). The CDR3 contains 14 residues. Trimming took off 2 bases at V and 4 bases at J, with 9 bases between the two ends. Germline V gene data show CDR1 as MNHNS and CDR2 as SASEGT. Written as DNA, the CDR3 is TGTGCCAGCAGTGAATATCAGGGGAATCAGCCCCAGCATTTT. Translated: CASSEYQGNQPQHF.

V is TRBV5-1 and J is TRBJ2-7, with 7 bases fitting TRBD1. The length of the CDR3 is 13 residues. The germline gives CDR1 SGHRS, CDR2 YFSETQ. The junction had 3 bases not matched to a gene; V was cut back by 2 bases and J by 4 bases. DNA of the CDR3: TGCGCCAGCAGCTTAGTGACAGGGTACGAGCAGTACTTC. It yields the protein CASSLVTGYEQYF.

This clonotype has more than one count but fewer than ten. The rearrangement links TRBV28 to TRBJ2-7; D may be TRBD1 or TRBD2 (5 bases each). The DNA end lines up better with TRBJ2-5; the J call may be wrong. CDR1 and CDR2 from the germline V gene are MDHEN and SYDVKM. The CDR3 extends over 18 amino acids. In nucleotides, the CDR3 is TGTGCCAGCAGTCCGGGCAATAAGGGGACGGGGTTTAGGGAGACCCAGTACTTC. This gives the protein CASSPGNKGTGFRETQYF.

The chain employs TRBV5-4 and TRBJ1-2, with TRBD1 matching over 8 bases. Germline assignment: CDR1 SGHNT and CDR2 YYREEE (reference sequence). The CDR3 has 14 amino acids. Trimming removed 0 bases from V and 4 bases from J; junction bases left unmatched: 2. CDR3 region: CASSLVDRGYGYTF. In nucleotides, the CDR3 is TGTGCCAGCAGCTTGGTTGACAGGGGCTATGGCTACACCTTC.

This clonotype was found a few times. The V and J genes are TRBV10-2 and TRBJ2-3, with 8 positions matching TRBD2. CDR1 is WSHSY, CDR2 SAAADI, per germline. Trimming cost V 4 bases and J 2 bases; bases outside gene matches: 8. This CDR3 comprises 16 residues. The CDR3 DNA reads TGCGCCAGCAGTGCAGGGACTAGACGGGTCACAGATACGCAGTATTTT. This sequence encodes CASSAGTRRVTDTQYF.

The genes are TRBV10-1 and TRBJ2-1; possibly TRBD2 for D (6 bases). The CDR3 is 16 amino acids. In germline, CDR1 is WNHNN, CDR2 SYGVQD (reference sequence). V lost 4 bases and J lost 5, with 18 bases in between. The CDR3 loop is CASSGTGTAPHNEQFF. CDR3 DNA sequence: TGCGCCAGCAGTGGCACCGGGACTGCGCCCCACAATGAGCAGTTCTTC.